This section outlines one T cell receptor beta chain sequence together with its context. Its antigen is as yet unknown. The data were produced by immunoSEQ multiplex PCR, yet TCRdb's version contains in-frame clones alone and is incomplete. The sample consists of just over 20,000 clones, 97% of them appearing once. The data were taken from a study of cytomegalovirus exposure and HLA in healthy donors. Study results and caveats: Both high specificity and high sensitivity reportedly marked the classifier's diagnosis of cytomegalovirus status. Subsequent analysis revealed that first-cohort TCR clusters tended to co-occur in the roughly 120 validation repertoires. Cytomegalovirus association was listed for around 180 TCR beta chains.

This CDR3 contains 16 residues. Losses at the gene ends were 5 bases for V and 0 bases for J; bases not matched to a gene: 3. The germline CDR1 and CDR2 sequences are SGHTA and FQGTGA. Sequenced material: PBMCs. The gene calls are TRBV7-3 and TRBJ2-3; 12 nucleotides align to TRBD2. The sequence came from a man younger than 45 in good health and CMV-seropositive. The CDR3 loop reads CASSRTSGVSTDTQYF. In DNA form, the CDR3 reads TGTGCCAGCAGCAGGACTAGCGGGGTTAGCACAGATACGCAGTATTTT.